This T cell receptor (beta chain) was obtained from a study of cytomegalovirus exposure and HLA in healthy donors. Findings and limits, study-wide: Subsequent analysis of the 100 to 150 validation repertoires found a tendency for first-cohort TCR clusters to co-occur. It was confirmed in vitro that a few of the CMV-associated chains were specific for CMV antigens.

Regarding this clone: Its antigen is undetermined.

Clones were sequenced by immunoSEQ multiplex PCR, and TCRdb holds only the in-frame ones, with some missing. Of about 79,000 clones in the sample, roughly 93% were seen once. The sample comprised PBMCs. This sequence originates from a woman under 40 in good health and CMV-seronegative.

This chain's CDR3 is CAWRLLAGGRETQYF. The CDR3 region has the DNA TGTGCCTGGAGATTACTAGCGGGAGGACGGGAGACCCAGTACTTC. This sequence joins TRBV30 and TRBJ2-5, with TRBD2 matching 12 bases. Per the germline V gene, CDR1 is GTSNPN and CDR2 is SVGIG (reference sequence). The CDR3 sequence is 15 residues long. V lost 3 bases, J lost 5 bases, and 7 bases stayed unmatched. Complete variable domain (other parts from reference TRBV30 and TRBJ2-5): SQTIHQWPATLVQPVGSPLSLECTVEGTSNPNLYWYRQAAGRGLQLLFYSVGIGQISSEVPQNLSASRPQDRQFILSSKKLLLSDSGFYLCAWRLLAGGRETQYFGPGTRLLVL.